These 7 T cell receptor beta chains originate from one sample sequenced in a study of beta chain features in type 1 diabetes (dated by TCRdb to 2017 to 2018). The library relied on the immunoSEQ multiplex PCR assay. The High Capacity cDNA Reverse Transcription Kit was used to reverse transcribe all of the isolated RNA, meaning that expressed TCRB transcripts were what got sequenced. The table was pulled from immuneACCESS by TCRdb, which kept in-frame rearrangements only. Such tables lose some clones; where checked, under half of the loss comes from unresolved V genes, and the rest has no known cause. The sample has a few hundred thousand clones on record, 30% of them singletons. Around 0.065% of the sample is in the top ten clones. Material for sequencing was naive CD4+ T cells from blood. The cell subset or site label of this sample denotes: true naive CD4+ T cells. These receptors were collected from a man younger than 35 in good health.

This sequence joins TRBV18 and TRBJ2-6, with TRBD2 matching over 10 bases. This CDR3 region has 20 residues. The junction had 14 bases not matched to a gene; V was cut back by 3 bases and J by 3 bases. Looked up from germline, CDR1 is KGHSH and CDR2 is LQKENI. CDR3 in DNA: TGTGCCAGCTCACCCTCCCGACCCAGCGGGAGGGCCAATGGGGCCAACGTCCTGACTTTC. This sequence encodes CASSPSRPSGRANGANVLTF.

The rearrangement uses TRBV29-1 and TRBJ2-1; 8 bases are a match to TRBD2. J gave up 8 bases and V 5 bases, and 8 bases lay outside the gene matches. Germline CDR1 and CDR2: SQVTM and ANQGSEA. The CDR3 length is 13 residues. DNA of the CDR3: TGCAGCGTTCAAAGCGGGAGTCCGGATGAGCAGTTCTTC. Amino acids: CSVQSGSPDEQFF.

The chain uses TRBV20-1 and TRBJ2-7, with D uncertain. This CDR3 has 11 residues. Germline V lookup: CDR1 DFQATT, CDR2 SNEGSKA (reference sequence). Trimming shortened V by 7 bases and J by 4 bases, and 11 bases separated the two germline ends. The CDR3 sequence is CSGVEDYEQYF. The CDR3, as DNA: TGCAGTGGGGTAGAAGATTACGAGCAGTACTTC.

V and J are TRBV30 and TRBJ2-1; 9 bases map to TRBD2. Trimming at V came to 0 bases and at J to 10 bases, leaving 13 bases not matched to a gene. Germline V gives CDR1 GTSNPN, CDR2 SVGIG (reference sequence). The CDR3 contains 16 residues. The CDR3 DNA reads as TGTGCCTGGAGTGTTCTGGGCGGGAGGGCCTCTTCGGAGCAGTTCTTC. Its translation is CAWSVLGGRASSEQFF.

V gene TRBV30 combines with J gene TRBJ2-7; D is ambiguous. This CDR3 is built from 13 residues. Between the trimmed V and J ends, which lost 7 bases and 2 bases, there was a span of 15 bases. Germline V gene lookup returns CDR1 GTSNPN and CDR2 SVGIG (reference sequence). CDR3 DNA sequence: TGTGCCTCTATGGACGTGTTTACCTACGAGCAGTACTTC. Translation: CASMDVFTYEQYF.

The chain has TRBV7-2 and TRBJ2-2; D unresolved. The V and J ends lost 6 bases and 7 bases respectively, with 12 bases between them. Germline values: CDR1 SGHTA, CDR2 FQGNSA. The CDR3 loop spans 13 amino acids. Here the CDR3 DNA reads TGTGCCAGCAGTTTTCAAGGCTACGGGGAGCTGTTTTTT. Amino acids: CASSFQGYGELFF.

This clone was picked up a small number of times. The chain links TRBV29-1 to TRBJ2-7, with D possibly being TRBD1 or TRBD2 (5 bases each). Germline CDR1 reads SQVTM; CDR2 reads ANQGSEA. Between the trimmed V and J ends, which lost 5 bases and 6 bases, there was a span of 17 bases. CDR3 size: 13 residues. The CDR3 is CSVFGAFRREQYF. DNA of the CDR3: TGCAGCGTTTTCGGGGCCTTCCGTCGCGAGCAGTACTTC.